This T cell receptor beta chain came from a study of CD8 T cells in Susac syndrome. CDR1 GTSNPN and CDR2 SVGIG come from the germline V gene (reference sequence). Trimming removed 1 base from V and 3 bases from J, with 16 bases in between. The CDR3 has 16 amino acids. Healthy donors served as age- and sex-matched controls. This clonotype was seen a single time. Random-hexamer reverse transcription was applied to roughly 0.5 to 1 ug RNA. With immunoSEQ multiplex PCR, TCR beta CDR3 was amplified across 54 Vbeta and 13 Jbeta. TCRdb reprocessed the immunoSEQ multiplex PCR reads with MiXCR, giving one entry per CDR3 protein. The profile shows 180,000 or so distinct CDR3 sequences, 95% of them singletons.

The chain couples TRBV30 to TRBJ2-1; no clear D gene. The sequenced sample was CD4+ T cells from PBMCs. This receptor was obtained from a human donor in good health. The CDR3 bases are TGTGCCTGGAGTGAAGTGGTTGCCGGCCGCTACAATGAGCAGTTCTTC. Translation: CAWSEVVAGRYNEQFF.